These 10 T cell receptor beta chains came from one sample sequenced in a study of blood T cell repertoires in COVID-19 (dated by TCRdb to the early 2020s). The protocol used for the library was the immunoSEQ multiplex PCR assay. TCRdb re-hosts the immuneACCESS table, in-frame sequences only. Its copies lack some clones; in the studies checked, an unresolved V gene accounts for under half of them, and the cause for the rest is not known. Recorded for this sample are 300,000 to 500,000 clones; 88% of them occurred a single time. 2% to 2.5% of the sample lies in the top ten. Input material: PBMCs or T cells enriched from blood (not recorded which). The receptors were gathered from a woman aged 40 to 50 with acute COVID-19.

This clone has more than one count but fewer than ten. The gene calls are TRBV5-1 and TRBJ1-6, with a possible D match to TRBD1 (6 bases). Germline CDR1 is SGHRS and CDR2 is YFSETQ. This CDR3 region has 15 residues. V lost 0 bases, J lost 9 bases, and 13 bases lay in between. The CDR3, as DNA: TGCGCCAGCAGCTTGGCCGACAGGATGAGTTCACCCCTCCACTTT. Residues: CASSLADRMSSPLHF.

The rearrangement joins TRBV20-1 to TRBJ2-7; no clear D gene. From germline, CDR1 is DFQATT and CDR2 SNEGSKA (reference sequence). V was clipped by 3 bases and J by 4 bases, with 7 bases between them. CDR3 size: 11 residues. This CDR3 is CSASPGYEQYF. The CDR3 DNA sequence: TGCAGTGCTAGTCCAGGTTACGAGCAGTACTTC.

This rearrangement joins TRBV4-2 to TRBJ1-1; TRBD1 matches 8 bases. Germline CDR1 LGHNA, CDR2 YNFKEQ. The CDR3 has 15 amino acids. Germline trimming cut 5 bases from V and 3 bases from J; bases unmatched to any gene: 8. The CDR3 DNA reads TGTGCCAGCAGCTTTCAGACAGGGGACGACACTGAAGCTTTCTTT. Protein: CASSFQTGDDTEAFF.

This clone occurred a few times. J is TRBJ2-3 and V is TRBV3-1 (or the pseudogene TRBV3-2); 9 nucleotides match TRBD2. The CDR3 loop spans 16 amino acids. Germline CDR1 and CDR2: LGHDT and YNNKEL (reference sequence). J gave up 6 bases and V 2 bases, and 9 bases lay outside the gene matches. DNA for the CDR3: TGTGCCAGCAGCCAATCGTCCCTAGCGGGGTATGATACGCAGTATTTT. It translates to CASSQSSLAGYDTQYF.

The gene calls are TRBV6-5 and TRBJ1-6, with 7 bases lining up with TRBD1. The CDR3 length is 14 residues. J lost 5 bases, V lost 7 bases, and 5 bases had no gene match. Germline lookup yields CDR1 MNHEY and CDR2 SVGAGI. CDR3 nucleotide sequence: TGTGCCAGCAAAAATGACAGGGATAATTCACCCCTCCACTTT. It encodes CASKNDRDNSPLHF.

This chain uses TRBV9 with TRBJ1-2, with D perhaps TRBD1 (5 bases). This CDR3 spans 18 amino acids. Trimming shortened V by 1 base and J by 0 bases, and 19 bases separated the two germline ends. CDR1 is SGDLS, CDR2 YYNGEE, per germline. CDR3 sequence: CASSVPPWGRAPNYGYTF. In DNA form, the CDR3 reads TGTGCCAGCAGCGTACCCCCCTGGGGCAGGGCCCCTAACTATGGCTACACCTTC.

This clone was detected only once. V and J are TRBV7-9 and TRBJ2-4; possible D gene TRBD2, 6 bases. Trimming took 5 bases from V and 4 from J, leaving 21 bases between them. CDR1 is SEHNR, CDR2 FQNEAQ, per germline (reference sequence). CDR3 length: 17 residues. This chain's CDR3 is CASSDSPRGRIKNIQYF. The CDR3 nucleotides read TGTGCCAGCAGCGACAGTCCGCGGGGTAGGATTAAAAACATTCAGTACTTC.

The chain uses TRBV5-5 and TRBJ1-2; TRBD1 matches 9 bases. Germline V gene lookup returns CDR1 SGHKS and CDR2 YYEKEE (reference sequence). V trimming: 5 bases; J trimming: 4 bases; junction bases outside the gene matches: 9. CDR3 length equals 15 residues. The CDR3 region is CASRPTGQGVYGYTF. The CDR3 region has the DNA TGTGCCAGCAGACCAACGGGACAGGGTGTCTATGGCTACACCTTC.

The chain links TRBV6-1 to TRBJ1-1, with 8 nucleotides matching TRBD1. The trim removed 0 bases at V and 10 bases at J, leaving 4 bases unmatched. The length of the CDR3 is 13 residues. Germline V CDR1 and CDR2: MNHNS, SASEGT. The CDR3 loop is CASSEAADRAAFF. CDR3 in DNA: TGTGCCAGCAGTGAAGCAGCGGACAGGGCAGCTTTCTTT.

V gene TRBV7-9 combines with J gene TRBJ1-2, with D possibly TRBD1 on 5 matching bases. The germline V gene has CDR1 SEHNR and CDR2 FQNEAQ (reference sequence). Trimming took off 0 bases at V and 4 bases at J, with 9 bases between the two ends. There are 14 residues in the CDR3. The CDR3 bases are TGTGCCAGCAGCTTAGCGCGCAGGGCCTATGGCTACACCTTC. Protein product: CASSLARRAYGYTF.